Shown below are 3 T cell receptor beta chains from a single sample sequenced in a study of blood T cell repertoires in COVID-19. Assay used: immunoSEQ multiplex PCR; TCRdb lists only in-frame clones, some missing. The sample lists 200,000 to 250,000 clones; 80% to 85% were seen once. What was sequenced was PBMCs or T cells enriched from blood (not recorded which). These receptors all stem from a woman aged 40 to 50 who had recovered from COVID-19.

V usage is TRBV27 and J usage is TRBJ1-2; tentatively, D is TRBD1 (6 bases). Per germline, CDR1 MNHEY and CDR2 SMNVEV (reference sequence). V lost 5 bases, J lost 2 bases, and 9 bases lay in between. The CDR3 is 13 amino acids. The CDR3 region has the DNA TGTGCCAGCAGTGGACAGCTCAACTATGGCTACACCTTC. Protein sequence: CASSGQLNYGYTF.

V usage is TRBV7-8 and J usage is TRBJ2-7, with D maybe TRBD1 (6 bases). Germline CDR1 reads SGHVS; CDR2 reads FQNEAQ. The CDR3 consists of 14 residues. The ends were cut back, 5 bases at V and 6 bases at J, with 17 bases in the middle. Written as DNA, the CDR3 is TGTGCCAGCAGCACCCACAGGGAAGTAGCCGAGCAGTACGTC. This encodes CASSTHREVAEQYV.

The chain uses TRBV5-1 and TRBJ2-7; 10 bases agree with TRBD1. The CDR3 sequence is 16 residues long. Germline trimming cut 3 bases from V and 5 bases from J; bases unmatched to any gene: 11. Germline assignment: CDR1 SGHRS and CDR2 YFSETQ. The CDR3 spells CASSSVPRDRGHEQYF. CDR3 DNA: TGCGCCAGCAGCTCGGTTCCTAGGGACAGGGGCCACGAGCAGTACTTC.